The subject of this entry is one T cell receptor beta chain. This entry belongs to a study of blood T cell repertoires in COVID-19. The wider study: T cells, B-cell-depleted T cells, or PBMCs provided the cDNA or gDNA that served as material.

Data came from immunoSEQ multiplex PCR; TCRdb stores just in-frame clones and leaves some out. The data show fewer than 250,000 clones, with about nine tenths seen just once and 0.72% held by the top ten. The V gene's germline CDR1 is SGHRS and CDR2 YFSETQ. There are 14 residues in the CDR3. The trim removed 5 bases at V and 3 bases at J, leaving 7 bases unmatched. Sequencing input: peripheral blood. The sequence derives from a middle-aged man with acute or convalescent COVID-19. V and J are TRBV5-1 and TRBJ2-7; 8 bases fit TRBD1. CDR3 sequence (DNA): TGCGCCAGCAGTTGGACAGGGTCCAACTACGAGCAGTACTTC. As protein: CASSWTGSNYEQYF.